The 6 T cell receptor beta chains below come from one sample, sequenced in a study of blood T cells in healthy people across ages. Primers used in a second PCR of about 6 to 11 cycles were a sample-barcoded 5' primer and a J-beta primer mix. Using its own MiXCR run on the 5' RACE reads, TCRdb lists one record per CDR3 protein. The sample gives around 650,000 distinct CDR3 sequences, 40% to 45% of which show up once; about 30% is in the top ten. The sequenced sample was blood. These receptors all come from a man older than 75 in good health.

The rearrangement joins TRBV20-1 to TRBJ2-7; 10 bases match TRBD2. TRBJ2-5 matches the DNA end more closely, so the J call is doubtful. This CDR3 is built from 15 residues. Germline V gives CDR1 DFQATT, CDR2 SNEGSKA (reference sequence). The CDR3 region has the DNA TGCAGTGCTAGTAGGACTAGCGGTCAACCGGGGACCCAGTACTTC. This sequence encodes CSASRTSGQPGTQYF.

This chain connects TRBV12-3 or TRBV12-4 to TRBJ2-3; D might be TRBD2 (6 bases). CDR3 length: 15 amino acids. Trimming removed 5 bases from V and 0 bases from J, with 12 bases in between. For the CDR3, the DNA is TGTGCCAGCAGTATTAACGGGACTAGCACAGATACGCAGTATTTT. Translation gives CASSINGTSTDTQYF.

This clonotype was detected ten times or more. The chain carries TRBV5-6 and TRBJ2-7; TRBD2 matches at 8 bases. From germline, CDR1 is SGHDT and CDR2 YYEEEE. Unmatched junction bases numbered 12, after V lost 3 bases and J lost 7 bases. The CDR3 is 15 residues long. CDR3 bases: TGTGCCAGCAGCTCCTTGACTAGCGAGGCCGAGGAGCAGTACTTC. Residues: CASSSLTSEAEEQYF. The complete variable domain, with remaining parts taken from reference TRBV5-6 and TRBJ2-7, reads DAGVTQSPTHLIKTRGQQVTLRCSPKSGHDTVSWYQQALGQGPQFIFQYYEEEERQRGNFPDRFSGHQFPNYSSELNVNALLLGDSALYLCASSSLTSEAEEQYFGPGTRLTVT.

This clonotype appeared once. The genes are TRBV7-2 and TRBJ2-1; maybe TRBD1 (7 bases). The germline V and J ends were trimmed by 5 bases and 0 bases, with 17 bases remaining between them. Per germline, CDR1 SGHTA and CDR2 FQGNSA. The CDR3 spans 17 residues. The CDR3 coding sequence is TGTGCCAGCAGCCAGGGGGTAGCGGAAAACTCCTACAATGAGCAGTTCTTC. As protein: CASSQGVAENSYNEQFF.

There are a few counts of this clonotype. The chain has TRBV11-1 and TRBJ1-1; possibly TRBD1 for D (5 bases). Germline loops: CDR1 SGHAT, CDR2 FQDESV (reference sequence). Trimming removed 2 bases at V and 1 base at J, with 14 bases between. CDR3 length: 16 residues. The chain's CDR3 is CASSLSLGRGNTEAFF. The DNA of the CDR3 is TGTGCCAGCAGCTTAAGCTTGGGGCGCGGGAACACTGAAGCTTTCTTT.

This clonotype was picked up a small number of times. V is TRBV4-3 and J is TRBJ2-4; 11 bases are a match to TRBD1. Germline CDR1 reads LGHNA; CDR2 reads YSLEER. The CDR3 is made up of 19 amino acids. V shed 1 base and J 0 bases; nucleotides not matched to a gene: 8. The CDR3 DNA follows: TGCGCCAGCAGCCAAGTTGGGACAGGGGGGGCTGTAGCCAAAAACATTCAGTACTTC. It translates to CASSQVGTGGAVAKNIQYF.